The 5 T cell receptor beta chains listed next were all sequenced from one sample in a study of blood T cell repertoires in COVID-19. Generated by immunoSEQ multiplex PCR, the TCRdb table keeps only in-frame clones and is missing some. The sample yields 250,000 to 350,000 clones, about 85% seen once. Sample: peripheral blood. Receptors were obtained from a human donor with COVID-19, enrolled during active disease. The donor label of this sample is uncertain.

The rearrangement joins TRBV19 to TRBJ1-2; no firm D call. Germline-derived CDR1 and CDR2 are LNHDA and SQIVND (reference sequence). Trimming removed 9 bases at V and 0 bases at J, with 17 bases between. This CDR3 spans 15 amino acids. In nucleotides, the CDR3 is TGTGCCAGCCACTGGGCCTTTGAAGCTAACTATGGCTACACCTTC. It yields the protein CASHWAFEANYGYTF.

The chain recombines TRBV7-8 with TRBJ2-3; tentatively, D is TRBD2 (5 bases). Germline lookup yields CDR1 SGHVS and CDR2 FQNEAQ. V was clipped by 5 bases and J by 2 bases, with 17 bases between them. The CDR3 totals 16 residues. The CDR3 loop reads CASSTVGGTVTDTQYF. CDR3 in DNA: TGTGCCAGCAGCACGGTCGGAGGAACTGTCACAGATACGCAGTATTTT.

This clone occurred once. J is TRBJ1-4 and V is TRBV28; TRBD1 matches at 10 bases. J lost 3 bases, V lost 2 bases, and 9 bases had no gene match. The germline V gene has CDR1 MDHEN and CDR2 SYDVKM. The CDR3 extends over 18 amino acids. The CDR3 DNA follows: TGTGCCAGCAGTTTAAGTGGGACCGGACAGGGGGCTAATGAAAAACTGTTTTTT. As protein: CASSLSGTGQGANEKLFF.

The chain uses TRBV10-1 and TRBJ2-7; 8 nucleotides agree with TRBD2. V gave up 3 bases and J gave up 3 bases; unmatched junction bases: 4. The CDR3 has 14 amino acids. Germline V gene sequence: CDR1 WNHNN, CDR2 SYGVQD (reference sequence). CDR3 bases: TGCGCCAGCAGTGAAAGCGGGAGATACTACGAGCAGTACTTC. Encoded protein: CASSESGRYYEQYF.

The chain has TRBV5-1 and TRBJ2-7; D perhaps matches TRBD2 (6 bases). The V gene lost 3 bases and the J gene lost 0 bases, with 10 bases spanning the gap. CDR1 is SGHRS, CDR2 YFSETQ, per germline. The CDR3 is 14 amino acids. The CDR3 DNA sequence: TGCGCCAGCAGCTGGGACTCGATCTCCTACGAGCAGTACTTC. Protein: CASSWDSISYEQYF.